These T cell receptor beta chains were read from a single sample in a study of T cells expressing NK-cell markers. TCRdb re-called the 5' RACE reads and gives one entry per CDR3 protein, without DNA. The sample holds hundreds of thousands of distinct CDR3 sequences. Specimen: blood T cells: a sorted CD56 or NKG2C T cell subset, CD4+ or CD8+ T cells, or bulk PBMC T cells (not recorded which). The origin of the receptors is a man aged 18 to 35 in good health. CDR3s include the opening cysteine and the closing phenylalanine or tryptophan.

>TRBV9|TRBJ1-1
CASSVAGHLNTEAFF
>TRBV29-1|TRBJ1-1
CSVALLLTGENTEAFF
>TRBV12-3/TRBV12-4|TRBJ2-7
CASSFSRFIGYEQYF
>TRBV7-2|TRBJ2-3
CASSLLASVDTQYF
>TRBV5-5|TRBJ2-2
CASSRRGDPAPGELFF
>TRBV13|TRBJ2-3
CASSFFMDADTQYF
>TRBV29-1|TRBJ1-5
CSVEQGHNQPQHF
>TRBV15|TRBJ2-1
CATSRPSQGLAGLWNEQFF
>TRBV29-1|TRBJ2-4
CSVGGLAGNIQYF
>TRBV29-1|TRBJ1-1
CSAQDRGEAFF